The rows below give T cell receptor beta chains drawn from one sample of a study of T cells after yellow fever vaccination. TCRdb analysed the 5' RACE reads with MiXCR anew, one entry per CDR3 protein. The sample holds hundreds of thousands of distinct CDR3 sequences; about a fifth are singletons and the top ten take about 15%. This sample comprised PBMCs, obtained approximately 22 days after the first yellow fever vaccination. Receptor source: a man aged 18 to 30 who received the YFV17D yellow fever vaccine. The CDR3 runs from the conserved cysteine through the conserved F or W. Fields, in order: clone size, J gene, V gene, D gene, CDR3 protein, CDR3 DNA. A D gene is named only where the DNA matches it firmly. Clone size is not always given. Where it is, it says once, few, many or a class for expanded clones.

>NA|TRBJ2-7|TRBV5-1|TRBD1
CASSLEDRGSDEQYF
TGCGCCAGCAGCTTGGAGGACAGGGGGTCGGACGAGCAGTACTTC
>NA|TRBJ2-5|TRBV7-2|NA
CASSFGGIETQYF
TGTGCCAGCAGCTTTGGAGGGATTGAGACCCAGTACTTC
>few|TRBJ2-1|TRBV14|NA
CASSQEGYGQFF
TGTGCCAGCAGCCAAGAGGGCTACGGGCAGTTCTTC
>NA|TRBJ2-7|TRBV29-1|NA
CSVRATSSYEQYF
TGCAGCGTCAGGGCTACGAGCTCCTACGAGCAGTACTTC
>NA|TRBJ1-5|TRBV6-2/TRBV6-3|NA
CASSYPPYQDRRRGSNQPQHF
TGTGCCAGCAGTTACCCACCCTATCAAGACCGCCGGAGGGGAAGCAATCAGCCCCAGCATTTT
>few|TRBJ1-5|TRBV12-3/TRBV12-4|NA
CASSLRAGGGNQPQHF
TGTGCCAGCAGTTTACGCGCCGGGGGCGGCAATCAGCCCCAGCATTTT
>few|TRBJ2-1|TRBV5-1|NA
CASSDPGSSYNEQFF
TGCGCCAGCAGCGACCCGGGTTCTTCCTACAATGAGCAGTTCTTC
>many|TRBJ2-3|TRBV7-6|NA
CASSPRPQGDTQYF
TGTGCCAGCAGCCCACGTCCCCAGGGAGATACGCAGTATTTT
>NA|TRBJ2-3|TRBV9|TRBD1
CASSVQGAPDTQYF
TGTGCCAGCAGCGTGCAGGGGGCCCCAGATACGCAGTATTTT
>NA|TRBJ1-1|TRBV20-1|NA
CSARDSGMNTEAFF
TGCAGTGCTAGAGATTCAGGGATGAACACTGAAGCTTTCTTT
>few|TRBJ2-3|TRBV20-1|TRBD2
CSAREAGGLLGTQYF
TGCAGTGCTAGAGAAGCGGGGGGGCTACTAGGTACGCAGTATTTT
>few|TRBJ2-2|TRBV7-2|TRBD2
CASSLSGSTGELFF
TGTGCCAGCAGCTTAAGCGGGAGCACCGGGGAGCTGTTTTTT
>NA|TRBJ2-5|TRBV9|TRBD1
CASSARTGGVETQYF
TGTGCCAGCAGCGCCCGGACAGGGGGCGTAGAGACCCAGTACTTC
>NA|TRBJ2-3|TRBV7-3|TRBD1
CASSTEGTGTQYF
TGTGCCAGCAGCACTGAAGGGACAGGGACGCAGTATTTT
>NA|TRBJ2-1|TRBV6-2/TRBV6-3|NA
CALGSSYNEQFF
TGTGCCCTAGGGAGCTCCTACAATGAGCAGTTCTTC
>few|TRBJ2-3|TRBV14|TRBD2
CASSRLAGAASDTQYF
TGTGCCAGCAGCCGACTAGCGGGGGCCGCTTCAGATACGCAGTATTTT
>NA|TRBJ2-7|TRBV4-1|NA
CASSQVAPAYEQYF
TGCGCCAGCAGCCAAGTTGCTCCGGCCTACGAGCAGTACTTC
>many|TRBJ2-1|TRBV5-1|NA
CASSLTGTLNNEQFF
TGCGCCAGCAGCCTAACCGGGACACTCAACAATGAGCAGTTCTTC
>NA|TRBJ1-2|TRBV12-3/TRBV12-4|TRBD1
CASSPETGALNYGYTF
TGTGCCAGCAGCCCGGAAACAGGGGCCCTTAACTATGGCTACACCTTC
>NA|TRBJ1-1|TRBV5-5|NA
CASSFAVTEAFF
TGTGCCAGCAGTTTCGCGGTGACGGAAGCTTTCTTT
>NA|TRBJ2-1|TRBV9|TRBD2
CASSSLAGGPGNEQFF
TGTGCCAGCAGCTCATTAGCGGGGGGGCCCGGCAATGAGCAGTTCTTC
>few|TRBJ2-2|TRBV6-1|TRBD1
CASCPGTGFTGELFF
TGTGCCAGCTGCCCCGGGACAGGGTTCACCGGGGAGCTGTTTTTT
>NA|TRBJ1-1|TRBV20-1|NA
CSARDRGKGHMNTEAFF
TGCAGTGCTAGAGATAGAGGGAAGGGCCACATGAACACTGAAGCTTTCTTT
>many|TRBJ2-7|TRBV5-1|NA
CASSLGGDEQYF
TGCGCCAGCAGCTTGGGAGGGGACGAGCAGTACTTC
>NA|TRBJ2-2|TRBV5-1|TRBD1
CASRPGTGVDGELFF
TGCGCCAGCAGGCCCGGGACAGGGGTCGACGGGGAGCTGTTTTTT
>NA|TRBJ2-7|TRBV9|NA
CASSAQAGGGSVQYF
TGTGCCAGCAGCGCCCAGGCTGGGGGTGGCAGCGTGCAGTACTTC
>NA|TRBJ1-4|TRBV12-3/TRBV12-4|NA
CASSLISGKLFF
TGTGCCAGCAGTTTAATCTCGGGGAAACTGTTTTTT
>NA|TRBJ2-1|TRBV4-1|TRBD1
CASSQLRDRISYNEQFF
TGCGCCAGCAGCCAACTCCGGGACAGAATATCCTACAATGAGCAGTTCTTC
>few|TRBJ2-7|TRBV12-3/TRBV12-4|NA
CASIGTWPYEQYF
TGTGCCAGCATCGGGACTTGGCCCTACGAGCAGTACTTC
>few|TRBJ2-5|TRBV20-1|NA
CSAREGGGGGGETQYF
TGCAGTGCTAGAGAAGGCGGCGGCGGTGGGGGAGAGACCCAGTACTTC
>many|TRBJ1-1|TRBV24-1|NA
CATSDKWGSAFF
TGTGCCACCAGTGATAAATGGGGGTCAGCTTTCTTT
>NA|TRBJ2-5|TRBV7-9|NA
CASSLWGGPTQETQYF
TGTGCCAGCAGCTTATGGGGTGGACCTACCCAGGAGACCCAGTACTTC
>many|TRBJ1-3|TRBV4-3|NA
CASSPGGNTIYF
TGCGCCAGCAGCCCTGGGGGAAACACCATATATTTT
>few|TRBJ1-4|TRBV7-2|TRBD1
CASSQDRIVPNEKLFF
TGTGCCAGCAGCCAGGACAGGATAGTTCCTAATGAAAAACTGTTTTTT
>few|TRBJ2-7|TRBV12-5|TRBD1
CASVRRTGGYEQYF
TGTGCTAGTGTCCGGAGGACAGGGGGCTACGAGCAGTACTTC
>few|TRBJ2-1|TRBV24-1|NA
CATSDSGRWEGEQFF
TGTGCCACCAGTGATTCGGGACGCTGGGAAGGTGAGCAGTTCTTC
>NA|TRBJ2-7|TRBV5-1|NA
CASSLAQTGKMDYEQYF
TGCGCCAGCAGCTTGGCTCAAACAGGGAAGATGGACTACGAGCAGTACTTC
>NA|TRBJ2-7|TRBV7-9|NA
CASSPALAVLYEQYF
TGTGCCAGCAGCCCAGCACTCGCGGTACTCTACGAGCAGTACTTC
>NA|TRBJ2-1|TRBV19|NA
CASSIRYGKRSEQFF
TGTGCCAGTAGTATACGGTATGGCAAACGGAGTGAGCAGTTCTTC
>NA|TRBJ2-1|TRBV29-1|NA
CSVEGPPGTRHPNEQFF
TGCAGCGTTGAAGGTCCGCCTGGGACGCGCCATCCGAATGAGCAGTTCTTC
>NA|TRBJ2-5|TRBV12-3/TRBV12-4|NA
CASSYNFQETQYF
TGTGCCAGCAGTTATAACTTCCAAGAGACCCAGTACTTC
>NA|TRBJ1-1|TRBV11-2|NA
CASSQNPGGTEAFF
TGTGCCAGCAGCCAAAACCCTGGGGGCACTGAAGCTTTCTTT
>NA|TRBJ2-7|TRBV5-4|TRBD1
CASSSRQGSEQYF
TGTGCCAGCAGTTCCCGACAGGGGAGCGAGCAGTACTTC
>NA|TRBJ2-3|TRBV19|TRBD1
CASSRQGFKYF
TGTGCCAGTAGTAGACAGGGGTTCAAGTATTTT
>NA|TRBJ2-1|TRBV3-1|NA
CASSQVFSHEQFF
TGTGCCAGCAGCCAAGTTTTTTCCCATGAGCAGTTCTTC